Below are 7 T cell receptor beta chains sequenced from a single sample in a study of T cell clusters in autoimmune cytopenias. Tens of thousands of genome equivalents of blood DNA were amplified for TRB. TRB rearrangements were amplified by touch-down multiplex PCR with mixed TRB-A/B primers. TCRdb re-called the multiplex PCR reads and gives one entry per CDR3 protein, without DNA. In total, the table holds around 7,000 distinct CDR3 sequences. Sequenced: peripheral blood. These receptors originate from a human donor with an autoimmune cytopenia or autoimmune hepatitis (not recorded which).

The chain uses TRBV19 and TRBJ1-1. Germline V gene data show CDR1 as LNHDA and CDR2 as SQIVND (reference sequence). CDR3 length equals 14 residues. CDR3 loop: CASSRGFGNTEAFF. The complete variable domain, with remaining parts taken from reference TRBV19 and TRBJ1-1, reads DGGITQSPKYLFRKEGQNVTLSCEQNLNHDAMYWYRQDPGQGLRLIYYSQIVNDFQKGDIAEGYSVSREKKESFPLTVTSAQKNPTAFYLCASSRGFGNTEAFFGQGTRLTVV.

The chain couples TRBV5-5 to TRBJ1-1; checking the TCRdb D call of TRBD1 is not possible without DNA. The CDR3 has 14 amino acids. The germline V gene has CDR1 SGHKS and CDR2 YYEKEE (reference sequence). The chain's CDR3 is CASSFRGQFTEAFF.

The V gene is TRBV11-2, the J gene TRBJ1-1. This CDR3 region has 13 residues. Germline CDR1 is SGHAT and CDR2 is FQNNGV. The CDR3 loop is CASSLIRQPEAFF.

The CDR3 here is CASSLRTSSGSSTGELFF. The rearrangement uses TRBV14 and TRBJ2-2; absent DNA, TCRdb's TRBD2 call cannot be checked. Germline CDR1 SGHDN, CDR2 FVKESK. CDR3 length: 18 residues.

V usage is TRBV15 and J usage is TRBJ2-1; the D call from TCRdb, TRBD1, cannot be confirmed without DNA. The CDR3 totals 17 residues. Germline V gene data show CDR1 as LNHNV and CDR2 as YYDKDF (reference sequence). The CDR3 reads CATSRVGGGSSYNEQFF.

By frequency, this clonotype is medium-sized. The chain joins TRBV19 to TRBJ1-3. This CDR3 contains 14 residues. Germline CDR1 and CDR2: LNHDA and SQIVND (reference sequence). The CDR3 sequence: CASSIDGSGNTIYF.

Considering frequency, this clonotype is medium-sized. The rearrangement joins TRBV6-5 to TRBJ2-7; TCRdb indicates TRBD1, and absent DNA this call remains unverified. CDR1 and CDR2 from the germline V gene are MNHEY and SVGAGI. This CDR3 region has 13 residues. CDR3 protein: CATTRDSAYEQYF.